The clone carrying this T cell receptor beta chain was counted only a few times. Its specificity is not known. PCR employed 60 Vbeta and 13 Jbeta primers. As processed by the authors: In a later analysis, the count reached roughly 80 million unique TCR beta chains, with about 11 million shared. Assay: immunoSEQ multiplex PCR; the TCRdb copy retains only in-frame clones and omits some. The D gene and trimming were derived from the DNA, and the V and J assignments and clone size from that table. The sample carries over 150,000 clones, over 70% recorded once. The record originates from a study of cytomegalovirus exposure and HLA in healthy donors. Study-level points and caveats: There were some public TCRs occurring in many donors, but most TCR sequences were rare. Relative to the roughly 690-donor mean, N-insertions were reportedly fewer in an Asian-associated ancestry cluster in a later analysis.

The CDR3 has 13 amino acids. With 7 bases removed from V and 1 base from J, the gap between germline ends came to 10 bases. The germline V gene encodes CDR1 SNHLY and CDR2 FYNNEI. Sequenced sample: PBMCs. V usage is TRBV2 and J usage is TRBJ1-1; tentatively, D is TRBD1 (5 bases). This clonotype was obtained from a male donor in good health and CMV-seropositive. The CDR3 spells CASTGDWNTEAFF. CDR3 coding DNA: TGTGCCAGCACCGGGGACTGGAACACTGAAGCTTTCTTT. Together with reference TRBV2 and TRBJ1-1, the CDR3 gives the full variable domain: EPEVTQTPSHQVTQMGQEVILRCVPISNHLYFYWYRQILGQKVEFLVSFYNNEISEKSEIFDDQFSVERPDGSNFTLKIRSTKLEDSAMYFCASTGDWNTEAFFGQGTRLTVV.